This T cell receptor beta chain stems from a study of T cells after yellow fever vaccination (dated by TCRdb to 2018 to 2020). At the level of the whole study: The SMART-Seq v4 Ultra Low Input RNA kit was used to prepare libraries from fractions with low cell numbers. Two healthy male donors made up the cohort, one aged 18 to 29 years and the other aged 30 to 40 years. Blood samples were taken at several timepoints before and after primary and secondary immunization, and bulk PBMC replicates and cell subsets were isolated. To track T-cell clones before and after primary and booster YFV17D yellow fever vaccination, bulk TCR alpha and beta repertoires were sequenced longitudinally.

The sequencer listed for this sample is Illumina NovaSeq 6000. TCR cDNA was synthesized by 5'RACE template switching, which introduced a universal primer site and unique molecular identifiers. cDNA synthesis was primed from both the TCR alpha and TCR beta constant segments. Libraries were amplified in two PCR steps, with sample barcodes and sequencing adapters added in the second step. Libraries were sequenced on Illumina HiSeq 2500 (2x100 bp) or NovaSeq (2x150 bp). Concerning the study's data processing: Demultiplexing of reads and collapsing into UMI consensus sequences were performed with MIGEC, and V(D)J alignment was carried out with MiXCR. Vaccine-responding clonotypes were identified with edgeR using replicate PBMC samples, with FDR below 0.01 and a log2 fold change above 5 up to day 15 being required. Bulk clonotypes were assigned CD4 or CD8 identity according to which sequenced CD4 or CD8 repertoire held them at higher abundance. TCRdb itself trimmed the public reads at Q25 with fastp, ran MiXCR and retained productive beta chains. Each entry is one CDR3 protein sequence, shown with its most common DNA and genes. For this entry, the V and J calls and clone size follow TCRdb and not the study's own pipeline. Here the sample has 150,000 to 200,000 distinct CDR3 sequences; approximately 9.9% occur a single time. Roughly a third of the sample is held by the ten biggest clonotypes.

A remark on this clonotype: It has no known antigen specificity. Qualities for individual bases were not recorded, and no much larger clone is one base off.

The sample's treatment or condition label is to be understood as: live attenuated yellow fever vaccine strain. A standard Ficoll-Paque protocol was used to isolate PBMCs from peripheral blood. Dynabeads CD4 and CD8 positive selection kits were used to isolate the CD4 and CD8 T-cell fractions. RNA was extracted with TriZol from bulk PBMCs, CD4 and CD8 fractions, and dextramer-positive and dextramer-negative fractions. General findings and caveats noted by the study authors: Computational filtering was needed because FACS-sorted repertoires could contain abundant contaminating clonotypes from the bulk population. Most clones expanded after primary vaccination (approximately 96% of CD4 and over 80% of CD8) were re-detected after the booster, suggesting that broad memory maintenance occurred. The secondary T-cell response was found to be weaker but faster than the primary response, with a peak reached on day 5 rather than on day 15. A small share of clonotypes occurred in both CD4 and CD8 compartments, likely arising from convergent recombination. Only a couple of donors were included in the study, so the extent to which the findings can be generalized is limited.

The clonotype originates from a man younger than 35 who received the YFV17D yellow fever vaccine. The material was CD8+ T cells sorted from PBMCs, obtained 45 days after the yellow fever booster vaccination.

The CDR3 region has the sequence CASSLVLEGNGYTF. The DNA sequence reads TGTGCCAGCAGCTTAGTCCTCGAGGGGAATGGCTACACCTTC. The chain is assembled from TRBV7-9 and TRBJ1-2, with a tentative D gene TRBD1 over 5 matching bases. The CDR3 contains 14 residues, cysteine and phenylalanine counted. Only the CDR3 region is kept as DNA, spanning 42 bases read in frame from base 1. CDR1 and CDR2, looked up from the germline V gene (reference sequence), are SEHNR and FQNEAQ. The junction shows trimming of 1 base on V and 6 bases on J, plus 12 bases between the germline ends.